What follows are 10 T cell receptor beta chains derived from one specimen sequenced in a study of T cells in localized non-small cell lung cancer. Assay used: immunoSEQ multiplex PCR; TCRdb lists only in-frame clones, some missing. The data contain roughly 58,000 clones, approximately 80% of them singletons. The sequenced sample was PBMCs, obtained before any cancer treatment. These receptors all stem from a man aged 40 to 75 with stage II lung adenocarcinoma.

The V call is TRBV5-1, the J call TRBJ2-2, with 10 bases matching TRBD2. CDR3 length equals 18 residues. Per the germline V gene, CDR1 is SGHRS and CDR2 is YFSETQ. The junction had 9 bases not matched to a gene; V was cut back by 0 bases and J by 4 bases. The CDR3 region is CASSLEGVTSGFTGELFF. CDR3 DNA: TGCGCCAGCAGCTTGGAAGGGGTGACTAGCGGGTTCACCGGGGAGCTGTTTTTT.

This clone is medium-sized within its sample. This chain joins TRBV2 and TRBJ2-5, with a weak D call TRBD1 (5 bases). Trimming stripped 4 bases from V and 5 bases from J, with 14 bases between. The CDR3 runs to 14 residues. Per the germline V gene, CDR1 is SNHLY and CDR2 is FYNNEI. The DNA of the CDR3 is TGTGCCAGCAGTGCGCAGGGTTCCAAGGAGACCCAGTACTTC. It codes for CASSAQGSKETQYF. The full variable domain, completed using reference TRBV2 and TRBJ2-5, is EPEVTQTPSHQVTQMGQEVILRCVPISNHLYFYWYRQILGQKVEFLVSFYNNEISEKSEIFDDQFSVERPDGSNFTLKIRSTKLEDSAMYFCASSAQGSKETQYFGPGTRLLVL.

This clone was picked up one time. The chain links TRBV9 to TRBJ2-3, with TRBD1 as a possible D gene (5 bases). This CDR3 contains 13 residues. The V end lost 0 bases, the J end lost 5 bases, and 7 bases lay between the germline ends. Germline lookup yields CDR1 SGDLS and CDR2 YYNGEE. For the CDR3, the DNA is TGTGCCAGCAGCGTAGATAGGGGAGATACGCAGTATTTT. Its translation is CASSVDRGDTQYF.

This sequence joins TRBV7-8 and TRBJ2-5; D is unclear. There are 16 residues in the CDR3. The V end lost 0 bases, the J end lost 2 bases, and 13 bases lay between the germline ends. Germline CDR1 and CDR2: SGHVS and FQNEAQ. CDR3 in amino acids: CASSLAQISRQETQYF. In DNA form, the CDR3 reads TGTGCCAGCAGCTTAGCGCAGATTTCCAGGCAAGAGACCCAGTACTTC.

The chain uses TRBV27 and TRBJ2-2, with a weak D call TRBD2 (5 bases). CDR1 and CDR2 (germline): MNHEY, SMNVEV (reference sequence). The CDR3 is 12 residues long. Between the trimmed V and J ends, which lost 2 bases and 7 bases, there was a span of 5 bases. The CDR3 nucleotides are TGTGCCAGCAGTTTAAGCGGCGGGGAGCTGTTTTTT. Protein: CASSLSGGELFF.

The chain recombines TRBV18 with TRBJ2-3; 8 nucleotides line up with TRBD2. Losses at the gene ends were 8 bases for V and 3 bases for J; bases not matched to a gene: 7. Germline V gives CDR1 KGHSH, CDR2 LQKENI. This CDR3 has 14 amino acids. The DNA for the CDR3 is TGTGCCAGCACTACTAGCGGAAATACAGATACGCAGTATTTT. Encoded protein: CASTTSGNTDTQYF.

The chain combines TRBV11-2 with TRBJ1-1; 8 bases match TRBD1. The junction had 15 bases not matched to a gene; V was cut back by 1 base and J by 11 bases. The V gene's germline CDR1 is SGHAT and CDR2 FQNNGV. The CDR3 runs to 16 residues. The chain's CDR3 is CASSLGPLQGGPGAFF. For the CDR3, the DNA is TGTGCCAGCAGCTTAGGTCCTCTACAGGGGGGACCGGGGGCTTTCTTT.

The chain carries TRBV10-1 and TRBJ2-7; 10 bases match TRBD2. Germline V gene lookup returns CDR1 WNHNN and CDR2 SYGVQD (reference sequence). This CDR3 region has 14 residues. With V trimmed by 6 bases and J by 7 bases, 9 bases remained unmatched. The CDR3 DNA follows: TGCGCCAGCAGCGGGAGCGGGAGGGCCAGTGAGCAGTACTTC. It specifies CASSGSGRASEQYF.

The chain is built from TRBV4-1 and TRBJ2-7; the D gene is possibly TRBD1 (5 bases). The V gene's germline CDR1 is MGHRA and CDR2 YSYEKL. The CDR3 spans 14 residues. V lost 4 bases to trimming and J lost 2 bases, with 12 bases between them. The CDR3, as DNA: TGCGCCAGCAGCCCTCAGACAGCTCCCTACGAGCAGTACTTC. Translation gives CASSPQTAPYEQYF.

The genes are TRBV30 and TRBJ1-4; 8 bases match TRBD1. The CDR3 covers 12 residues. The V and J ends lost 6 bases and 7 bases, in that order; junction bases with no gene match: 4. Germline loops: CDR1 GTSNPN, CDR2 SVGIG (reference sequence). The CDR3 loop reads CACDRGFEKLFF. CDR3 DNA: TGTGCCTGCGACAGGGGATTTGAAAAACTGTTTTTT.